The present T cell receptor beta chain was sequenced within a study of immune characterization of retroperitoneal liposarcoma. TCRdb reanalysed the PCR reads using MiXCR and keeps one entry per CDR3 protein. The sample yields roughly 9,300 distinct CDR3 sequences, roughly 26% seen once. The V end lost 11 bases, the J end lost 4 bases, and 14 bases lay between the germline ends. Germline CDR1 and CDR2: MNHNS and SASEGT. CDR3 size: 12 residues. Source material: blood. This TCR came from a male donor with retroperitoneal liposarcoma. This rearrangement joins TRBV6-1 to TRBJ1-2; tentatively, D is TRBD1 (5 bases). The CDR3 DNA follows: TGTGCCTCCCGGGCAGGGTCCTATGGCTACACCTTC. Translated: CASRAGSYGYTF.